Sequencing of this T cell receptor beta chain was carried out in a study of blood T cells in healthy people across ages. Study overall: Using template switching, researchers captured about one barcoded beta molecule for each two T cells. Findings and limits, study-wide: Unknown donor CMV status possibly confounded expanded clonotype changes.

Per-sample yields of isolated PBMCs were at least 7 million. Germline V gene sequence: CDR1 SGDLS, CDR2 YYNGEE. The CDR3 runs to 15 residues. Comment on this clonotype: What it binds is unknown. One junction end disagrees with the germline gene, perhaps due to a read error.

A second PCR, run for roughly 6 to 11 cycles, used a sample-barcoded 5' primer plus a J-beta primer mix. Each of the samples gave a minimum of 3 million paired-end reads that contained CDR3. TCRdb processed the 5' RACE reads anew with MiXCR; each CDR3 protein has one entry. Here the sample spans about 1.1 million distinct CDR3 sequences, around two fifths being singletons. Material for sequencing was blood. The TCR was taken from a man aged 18 to 29 in good health. This chain uses TRBV9 with TRBJ2-7; unclear D gene. CDR3 coding DNA: TGTGCCAGCAGTTTCCACGGTGAGTCTTCCTCCGAGCAGTACTTC. This codes for CASSFHGESSSEQYF.